This T cell receptor beta chain was documented in a study of T cell responses to AZD1222 COVID-19 vaccine. General observations from the study: In a largely white British group with more females than males, clonal diversity was possibly underestimated. Two AZD1222 administrations were followed by greater Spike-specific TCR breadth and depth. At study baseline, merely more than 5 AZD1222 recipients were seropositive.

With regard to this clone: Its antigen is unidentified.

The CDR3 covers 13 residues. V was cut by 5 bases and J by 2 bases, with 8 bases left in between. Germline lookup yields CDR1 KGHSH and CDR2 LQKENI. Profiling relied on immunoSEQ multiplex PCR, and the TCRdb table lists in-frame clones only, not all of them. The data show 110,000 to 150,000 clones, about 89% seen once. Sequencing used peripheral blood, obtained on day 0 of AZD1222 vaccination. The sequence was obtained from an adult in good health. The chain joins TRBV18 to TRBJ2-3, with D possibly TRBD2 on 5 matching bases. The CDR3 bases are TGTGCCAGCTCAGGGAGACCCACAGATACGCAGTATTTT. Translating gives CASSGRPTDTQYF.